One and the same sample provided the 7 T cell receptor beta chains below, sequenced in a study of T cell responses to AZD1222 COVID-19 vaccine. Some clones are missing from TCRdb's copy, which holds only in-frame ones; the method was immunoSEQ multiplex PCR. This sample has approximately 110,000 clones; around nine tenths occur once, and the top ten carry roughly 15%. The sample in question was peripheral blood, obtained on day 0 of AZD1222 vaccination. Receptors originate from an adult in good health.

The rearrangement links TRBV11-2 to TRBJ1-2; a weak D match, TRBD1 (6 bases). Germline values: CDR1 SGHAT, CDR2 FQNNGV. The CDR3 consists of 15 residues. V was pared by 5 bases and J by 2 bases, with 15 bases between. The CDR3 sequence is CASSPYGGTNYGYTF. CDR3 in DNA: TGTGCCAGCAGCCCCTATGGGGGGACAAACTATGGCTACACCTTC.

The chain employs TRBV2 and TRBJ2-3; D is unresolved. V lost 5 bases to trimming and J lost 2 bases, with 8 bases between them. CDR1 SNHLY and CDR2 FYNNEI come from the germline V gene. The CDR3 has 13 residues. In nucleotides, the CDR3 is TGTGCCAGCAGTCCACCTTTCACAGATACGCAGTATTTT. It encodes CASSPPFTDTQYF.

The genes are TRBV7-6 and TRBJ2-7; D may correspond to TRBD1 or TRBD2 (5 bases each). Per germline, CDR1 SGHVS and CDR2 FNYEAQ. The V and J ends lost 1 base and 0 bases respectively, with 10 bases between them. The CDR3 sequence is 15 residues long. CDR3 bases: TGTGCCAGCAGCTTAGGAGGGGCTTCCTCCTACGAGCAGTACGTC. Translated, it gives CASSLGGASSYEQYV.

V and J are TRBV4-1 and TRBJ1-1; a possible D gene is TRBD1 (5 bases). The CDR3 is 19 residues long. V lost 0 bases and J lost 1, with 21 bases in between. Germline CDR1 and CDR2: MGHRA and YSYEKL. The CDR3 region is CASSQDRAQRGGWNTEAFF. As DNA, the CDR3 is TGCGCCAGCAGCCAAGATAGGGCCCAAAGGGGAGGTTGGAACACTGAAGCTTTCTTT.

V gene TRBV19 combines with J gene TRBJ1-1; no clear D gene. CDR1 and CDR2 (germline): LNHDA, SQIVND (reference sequence). Trimming took 6 bases from V and 1 from J, leaving 9 bases between them. This CDR3 is 13 amino acids long. CDR3 sequence (DNA): TGTGCCAGTAGGTATGCGGGGAACACTGAAGCTTTCTTT. Its protein is CASRYAGNTEAFF.

V usage is TRBV27 and J usage is TRBJ1-2; 7 bases fit TRBD1. This CDR3 contains 13 residues. CDR1 MNHEY and CDR2 SMNVEV come from the germline V gene (reference sequence). The ends lost 8 bases at V and 4 bases at J; junction bases unmatched: 7. The CDR3 region has the DNA TGTGCCAGCGGCTACAGGGGCCCCTATGGCTACACCTTC. It encodes CASGYRGPYGYTF.

The CDR3 bases are TGTGCCAGCAACCAGGGGGCGAGTAGTCACTCTGGGGCCAACGTCCTGACTTTC. The encoded protein is CASNQGASSHSGANVLTF. V is TRBV5-4 and J is TRBJ2-6; 8 nucleotides line up with TRBD1. Germline CDR1 and CDR2: SGHNT and YYREEE (reference sequence). The CDR3 extends over 18 amino acids. Losses at the gene ends were 6 bases for V and 0 bases for J; bases not matched to a gene: 11. The variable domain in full, completed from reference TRBV5-4 and TRBJ2-6, reads ETGVTQSPTHLIKTRGQQVTLRCSSQSGHNTVSWYQQALGQGPQFIFQYYREEENGRGNFPPRFSGLQFPNYSSELNVNALELDDSALYLCASNQGASSHSGANVLTFGAGSRLTVL.